The clone carrying this T cell receptor beta chain appeared a few times. What it binds is not known. The CDR3 has 15 amino acids. V shed 0 bases and J 6 bases; nucleotides not matched to a gene: 7. Germline-derived CDR1 and CDR2 are DFQATT and SNEGSKA (reference sequence). This sample was included in a study of glioma-infiltrating T cells. As for the study in general: Blood libraries targeted about 4- to 11-fold coverage of about 900,000 T cells. Whole-study findings and limits: Very few CDR3 sequences were shared between tissue and blood.

The iRepertoire nested amplicon-rescue multiplex PCR amplified TCR alpha and beta CDR3s from RNA. For one-step reverse transcription and amplification, 100-400 ng of tissue mRNA or PBMC total RNA was used. One entry per CDR3 protein, called by TCRdb with MiXCR from the multiplex PCR reads. The sample carries a few hundred thousand distinct CDR3 sequences, around 45% recorded once. Material: glioma tissue, nonneoplastic brain tissue, or PBMCs (not recorded which). The chain is built from TRBV20-1 and TRBJ2-7, with 11 nucleotides matching TRBD2. This clonotype was obtained from a human donor with low-grade glioma or glioblastoma, undergoing nonglioma brain surgery, or in good health (not recorded which). The CDR3: CSAREGIAGGPEQYF. The CDR3 DNA reads as TGCAGTGCTAGAGAAGGTATAGCGGGAGGGCCCGAGCAGTACTTC.